This section outlines one T cell receptor beta chain sequence together with its context. This clone was observed once. What this receptor recognizes is not known. It has no much larger one-base neighbor in the sample; base qualities were not kept. Donors formed part of the validation cohort, which comprised some 120 subjects and was distinct from the first cohort of fewer than 750 subjects. The sample comes from a study of cytomegalovirus exposure and HLA in healthy donors (dated by TCRdb to 2017 to 2019). Regarding the research as a whole: A later analysis indicated that the roughly 130 validation repertoires were generated on the platform also employed for the 650 to 850 repertoires of the first cohort. High-throughput TCR immunosequencing, statistical association of individual TCRs with disease status, and machine learning were combined to predict cytomegalovirus infection status. The study aimed to test whether cataloging public T cell receptors could reveal signatures of past pathogen exposure. In addition to the first cohort of 666 subjects, a separate validation cohort of 100 to 150 different subjects was used. Beyond this particular receptor, the publication reports: Of the cluster scores, approximately 94% were above 0 in a later analysis, which found that TCRs clustered in the first cohort also tended to co-occur in the 110 or so validation repertoires. The study listed over 150 TCR beta chains as associated with cytomegalovirus. In vitro tests confirmed that a few of the cytomegalovirus-associated TCR beta chains recognize cytomegalovirus antigens. In both the original and validation cohorts, the classifier was reported to diagnose cytomegalovirus status with high specificity and sensitivity. According to the authors, the approach could potentially be generalized to other disease states and immunological phenotypes. While some public TCRs were present in many individuals, most TCR sequences turned up only very rarely across donors. All 120 or so repertoires were used to score co-occurrence in the validation cohort in a later analysis, because that analysis had no HLA typing for the cohort.

Unmatched junction bases come to 9, with V trimmed by 0 bases and J by 11 bases. According to the germline V gene, CDR1 reads SGDLS and CDR2 reads YYNGEE. The CDR3 covers 15 residues, taking in both the cysteine and the phenylalanine. Solely the CDR3 DNA is kept, with 45 bases framed from the first base. Library generation was performed with the immunoSEQ multiplex PCR assay. For the original study's pipeline: A statistical classification framework was built to diagnose cytomegalovirus status from the catalog of TCR beta chain sequences. The source is immuneACCESS, and TCRdb retained only in-frame sequences with V and J called. Part of the clones is not carried over; for the studies checked, unresolved V genes explain less than half of this, and the remainder is unexplained. The V and J calls and clone size come from that table; D and trimming were worked out from the DNA. This sample lists 100,000 to 150,000 clones; about 91% were detected once. Roughly 1.2% of the sample belongs to the ten largest clones.

The source material was PBMCs. The chain couples TRBV9 to TRBJ1-3, with TRBD1 identical over 9 junction bases. The sequence came from a young woman in good health and CMV-seronegative. The CDR3 reads CASSVDPGQGGSIYF. The DNA sequence follows: TGTGCCAGCAGCGTAGATCCGGGACAGGGAGGTTCCATATATTTT.